This entry lists 30 T cell receptor beta chains sequenced from one sample in a study of PD-L1 blockade in urothelial cancer. TCRdb's copy holds only in-frame clones and misses some; the assay was immunoSEQ multiplex PCR. Of over 75,000 clones in the sample, about 85% were seen once. Time point specified: pretreatment peripheral blood. Here the sequenced sample was PBMCs, taken around atezolizumab (anti-PD-L1) treatment. These receptors came from a man aged 60 to 69 with urothelial cancer.

This clone was seen more than once but under ten times. J is TRBJ2-7 and V is TRBV29-1, with D possibly TRBD1 on 6 matching bases. Per the germline V gene, CDR1 is SQVTM and CDR2 is ANQGSEA. CDR3 length: 11 residues. The V gene lost 5 bases and the J gene lost 5 bases, with 10 bases spanning the gap. The CDR3 DNA sequence: TGCAGCGTTAAGGGGGTAAACGAGCAGTACTTC. Amino acids: CSVKGVNEQYF.

V usage is TRBV6-5 and J usage is TRBJ2-7; 9 bases align to TRBD1. V gave up 0 bases and J gave up 3 bases; unmatched junction bases: 3. Germline assignment: CDR1 MNHEY and CDR2 SVGAGI. The CDR3 runs 15 residues. This CDR3 is CASSYSGTGNYEQYF. The CDR3 nucleotides read TGTGCCAGCAGTTACTCCGGGACAGGGAACTACGAGCAGTACTTC.

This chain links TRBV5-1 with TRBJ2-5; the D gene is possibly TRBD1 (5 bases). CDR1 and CDR2 from the germline V gene are SGHRS and YFSETQ. V lost 0 bases, J lost 2 bases, and 11 bases lay in between. The CDR3 covers 15 residues. This CDR3 reads CASSLVSGLQETQYF. The CDR3 nucleotides read TGCGCCAGCAGCTTGGTGTCAGGGCTACAAGAGACCCAGTACTTC. The variable domain in full, with the rest retrieved from reference TRBV5-1 and TRBJ2-5, is KAGVTQTPRYLIKTRGQQVTLSCSPISGHRSVSWYQQTPGQGLQFLFEYFSETQRNKGNFPGRFSGRQFSNSRSEMNVSTLELGDSALYLCASSLVSGLQETQYFGPGTRLLVL.

This clone is labeled as medium-sized. The chain links TRBV15 to TRBJ1-1; D is unresolved. With 4 bases removed from V and 4 bases from J, the gap between germline ends came to 13 bases. CDR1 is LNHNV, CDR2 YYDKDF, per germline (reference sequence). CDR3 length equals 14 residues. CDR3 bases: TGTGCCACCAGCATCCGGGTCACCGGCACTGAAGCTTTCTTT. Protein sequence: CATSIRVTGTEAFF.

The V call is TRBV4-3, the J call TRBJ1-1; D may be TRBD1 (5 bases). The V end lost 0 bases, the J end lost 5 bases, and 13 bases lay between the germline ends. The CDR3 length is 15 residues. The germline V gene has CDR1 LGHNA and CDR2 YSLEER. CDR3 loop: CASSQDLAGHTEAFF. The CDR3 nucleotides read TGCGCCAGCAGCCAAGATTTGGCAGGGCATACTGAAGCTTTCTTT.

The chain links TRBV19 to TRBJ1-1; TRBD1 is a possible D gene (5 bases). V lost 1 base and J 5 bases, leaving 17 bases between the germline ends. Germline assignment: CDR1 LNHDA and CDR2 SQIVND (reference sequence). There are 16 residues in the CDR3. This CDR3 is CASSIVAGWSTTEAFF. In DNA form, the CDR3 reads TGTGCCAGTAGTATAGTGGCAGGGTGGTCTACAACTGAAGCTTTCTTT.

V gene TRBV4-2 combines with J gene TRBJ2-3; D possibly corresponds to TRBD2 (7 bases). Trimming shortened V by 3 bases and J by 3 bases, and 13 bases separated the two germline ends. Germline loops: CDR1 LGHNA, CDR2 YNFKEQ. The CDR3 covers 15 residues. The CDR3 DNA is TGTGCCAGCAGCCAGGGTAGGGGGGGGACAGATACGCAGTATTTT. Translating gives CASSQGRGGTDTQYF.

J is TRBJ1-1 and V is TRBV6-7, with TRBD1 matching 7 bases. TRBV6-7 is labeled an ORF, and its function is uncertain. This CDR3 comprises 16 residues. V shed 6 bases, J shed 0 bases, and the junction held 10 bases outside the gene matches. In DNA, the CDR3 is TGTGCCAGCAGCCCGATAGGGGGCCCTATGAACACTGAAGCTTTCTTT. It specifies CASSPIGGPMNTEAFF.

This CDR3 is CASSLRDRGKEQYF. CDR3 coding DNA: TGCGCCAGCAGCTTGCGAGACAGGGGAAAAGAGCAGTACTTC. The chain has TRBV5-1 and TRBJ2-7; 8 positions match TRBD1. V lost 1 base and J lost 7; bases outside the gene matches: 7. Germline V gives CDR1 SGHRS, CDR2 YFSETQ. The CDR3 covers 14 residues.

V gene TRBV27 combines with J gene TRBJ2-7, with D perhaps matching TRBD2 (6 bases). The germline V gene has CDR1 MNHEY and CDR2 SMNVEV (reference sequence). V lost 3 bases and J 2 bases, leaving 11 bases between the germline ends. The CDR3 contains 14 residues. The CDR3 loop reads CASSLGGPAYEQYF. CDR3 nucleotide sequence: TGTGCCAGCAGTTTGGGGGGACCTGCCTACGAGCAGTACTTC.

This clone was counted a few times. This chain connects TRBV9 to TRBJ2-1; 10 bases map to TRBD2. Germline V lookup: CDR1 SGDLS, CDR2 YYNGEE. V was pared by 0 bases and J by 5 bases, with 5 bases of the junction left unmatched. The CDR3 loop spans 16 amino acids. The chain's CDR3 is CASSVEVAGGDNEQFF. The CDR3 region has the DNA TGTGCCAGCAGCGTAGAGGTAGCGGGAGGAGACAATGAGCAGTTCTTC.

The chain recombines TRBV2 with TRBJ2-5; weak D call: TRBD2 (5 bases). Looked up from germline, CDR1 is SNHLY and CDR2 is FYNNEI. The CDR3 sequence is 15 residues long. V was trimmed by 6 bases and J by 5 bases, leaving 19 bases between them. In DNA, the CDR3 is TGTGCCAGCAGCCTCCCCGGACTGTCGCGGGAGACCCAGTACTTC. It is translated as CASSLPGLSRETQYF.

The chain is built from TRBV29-1 and TRBJ2-7, with TRBD1 matching over 8 bases. V trimming: 0 bases; J trimming: 2 bases; junction bases outside the gene matches: 12. From germline, CDR1 is SQVTM and CDR2 ANQGSEA. CDR3 size: 17 residues. The CDR3 sequence: CSVEELDWPGGPYEQYF. Written as DNA, the CDR3 is TGCAGCGTTGAAGAATTAGACTGGCCAGGGGGCCCCTACGAGCAGTACTTC.

V and J are TRBV4-1 and TRBJ1-2, with D perhaps matching TRBD1 (6 bases). The CDR3 runs to 14 residues. V lost 1 base and J 5 bases, leaving 11 bases between the germline ends. Per germline, CDR1 MGHRA and CDR2 YSYEKL. As DNA, the CDR3 is TGCGCCAGCAGCCAAGCCCGGACAGAGTATGGCTACACCTTC. This encodes CASSQARTEYGYTF.

The J gene is TRBJ1-5, the V gene TRBV7-8; 9 nucleotides match TRBD1. Germline CDR1 reads SGHVS; CDR2 reads FQNEAQ. J gave up 11 bases and V 2 bases, and 10 bases lay outside the gene matches. The CDR3 has 15 amino acids. CDR3 protein: CASSLRTGAPGAQHF. The CDR3, as DNA: TGTGCCAGCAGCTTAAGGACAGGGGCCCCAGGGGCCCAGCATTTT.

The V and J genes are TRBV11-3 and TRBJ2-2; a possible D gene is TRBD1 (5 bases). The V end was cut by 5 bases, the J end by 7 bases, with 14 bases between. The CDR3 is 14 amino acids. CDR1 is SGHNT, CDR2 YENEEA, per germline. The CDR3 spells CASSQRGSLGELFF. CDR3 DNA: TGTGCCAGCAGCCAAAGGGGTAGCCTCGGGGAGCTGTTTTTT.

The V and J genes are TRBV4-1 and TRBJ2-5; no firm D call. The CDR3 is 16 residues long. V lost 0 bases to trimming and J lost 7 bases, with 18 bases between them. Germline V CDR1 and CDR2: MGHRA, YSYEKL. The CDR3 loop reads CASSQDLLSTLGTQYF. As DNA, the CDR3 is TGCGCCAGCAGCCAAGATCTTTTGAGTACCCTCGGGACCCAGTACTTC.

This clone was recorded a few times. The rearrangement uses TRBV28 and TRBJ1-5; D is undetermined. The CDR3 has 13 amino acids. V dropped 2 bases and J dropped 4 bases, with 6 bases sitting between them. Germline V gives CDR1 MDHEN, CDR2 SYDVKM. The CDR3 coding sequence is TGTGCCAGCAGTTTAGCGAGAAATCAGCCCCAGCATTTT. It translates to CASSLARNQPQHF.

The CDR3: CATKETYSGFSNQPQHF. The CDR3 coding sequence is TGTGCCACAAAAGAAACCTACTCAGGCTTTAGCAATCAGCCCCAGCATTTT. V gene TRBV19 combines with J gene TRBJ1-5; D is ambiguous. V was cut by 10 bases and J by 0 bases, with 22 bases left in between. The germline V gene has CDR1 LNHDA and CDR2 SQIVND (reference sequence). This CDR3 is built from 17 residues.

The chain combines TRBV7-9 with TRBJ2-7; tentatively, D is TRBD1 (6 bases). CDR3 length: 16 residues. Germline-derived CDR1 and CDR2 are SEHNR and FQNEAQ (reference sequence). Deletions cut 8 bases from V and 4 bases from J, with 24 bases between. Here the CDR3 reads CASGRNRDRIPYEQYF. Written as DNA, the CDR3 is TGTGCCAGCGGCCGCAACAGGGACCGCATCCCTTACGAGCAGTACTTC.

CDR3 residues: CAWSVGDTQYF. CDR3 nucleotide sequence: TGTGCCTGGAGTGTCGGAGATACGCAGTATTTT. The genes are TRBV30 and TRBJ2-3; D gene uncertain. The V and J ends lost 0 bases and 5 bases respectively, with 3 bases between them. Germline loops: CDR1 GTSNPN, CDR2 SVGIG (reference sequence). This CDR3 is 11 amino acids long.

The genes are TRBV29-1 and TRBJ1-1; D possibly corresponds to TRBD1 (5 bases). CDR1 is SQVTM, CDR2 ANQGSEA, per germline. Between the trimmed V and J ends, which lost 7 bases and 3 bases, there was a span of 15 bases. There are 13 residues in the CDR3. CDR3 amino acids: CSARPTRDTEAFF. CDR3 bases: TGCAGCGCCAGACCCACCAGGGACACTGAAGCTTTCTTT.

The CDR3 nucleotides read TGTGCCAGCAGCTCCAATTTGCGCATGAACACTGAAGCTTTCTTT. Residues: CASSSNLRMNTEAFF. The chain couples TRBV7-6 to TRBJ1-1; D unresolved. V was trimmed by 4 bases and J by 0 bases, leaving 12 bases between them. The CDR3 has 15 residues. Germline V gene data show CDR1 as SGHVS and CDR2 as FNYEAQ.

V and J are TRBV27 and TRBJ2-5; 13 positions agree with TRBD2. The trim removed 5 bases at V and 9 bases at J, leaving 3 bases unmatched. Germline lookup yields CDR1 MNHEY and CDR2 SMNVEV (reference sequence). The CDR3 totals 13 residues. Written as DNA, the CDR3 is TGTGCCAGCAGTCCGGGACTAGCGGGGTCCCAGTACTTC. It specifies CASSPGLAGSQYF.

This clone occurred a few times. The V gene is TRBV6-6, the J gene TRBJ2-7; D perhaps matches TRBD1 (6 bases). Germline loops: CDR1 MNHNY, CDR2 SVGAGI (reference sequence). V was trimmed by 2 bases and J by 3 bases, leaving 8 bases between them. This CDR3 is 13 amino acids long. This CDR3 reads CASSYGGNYEQYF. The CDR3 DNA sequence: TGTGCCAGCAGTTACGGGGGCAACTACGAGCAGTACTTC.

There are a few counts of this clone. V usage is TRBV6-1 and J usage is TRBJ2-1, with D possibly being TRBD1 (5 bases). This CDR3 has 14 amino acids. V dropped 4 bases and J dropped 0 bases, with 7 bases sitting between them. The germline gives CDR1 MNHNS, CDR2 SASEGT. DNA for the CDR3: TGTGCCAGCAGTGTAGGGGACTCCTACAATGAGCAGTTCTTC. The encoded protein is CASSVGDSYNEQFF.

This clone was observed a single time. The chain links TRBV10-3 to TRBJ2-7, with 11 bases that match TRBD1. The junction had 3 bases not matched to a gene; V was cut back by 6 bases and J by 2 bases. CDR1 is ENHRY, CDR2 SYGVKD, per germline. The CDR3 has 14 amino acids. CDR3: CAIRGGQGAYEQYF. The CDR3 DNA is TGTGCCATCAGGGGGGGACAGGGGGCCTACGAGCAGTACTTC.

The chain combines TRBV4-2 with TRBJ1-2; maybe TRBD1 (6 bases). The ends were cut back, 3 bases at V and 4 bases at J, with 12 bases in the middle. This CDR3 contains 14 residues. The germline CDR1 and CDR2 sequences are LGHNA and YNFKEQ. The CDR3 coding sequence is TGTGCCAGCAGCCATCCGGACAGATCCTATGGCTACACCTTC. Translated, it gives CASSHPDRSYGYTF.

The V call is TRBV5-1, the J call TRBJ1-1; D possibly corresponds to TRBD1 (5 bases). This CDR3 is 16 amino acids long. Germline V gives CDR1 SGHRS, CDR2 YFSETQ. V was shortened by 0 bases and J by 0 bases, with 12 bases between the two germline ends. Written as DNA, the CDR3 is TGCGCCAGCAGCTTGGTGTCAGGGCCCATGAACACTGAAGCTTTCTTT. It translates to CASSLVSGPMNTEAFF.

Only a few counts were recorded for this clone. The V and J genes are TRBV11-2 and TRBJ2-1; D is unclear. Trimming left V 1 base short and J 4 bases short, with 14 bases between. Looked up from germline, CDR1 is SGHAT and CDR2 is FQNNGV. The CDR3 length is 16 residues. The CDR3 protein is CASSLGVPFLYNEQFF. The CDR3 nucleotides are TGTGCCAGCAGCTTAGGAGTTCCCTTTTTATACAATGAGCAGTTCTTC.